This T cell receptor (beta chain) was sequenced in a study of T cell responses to AZD1222 COVID-19 vaccine. Study at large: Second doses that came at about 4 or about 12 weeks were put together.

V lost 3 bases to trimming and J lost 2 bases, with 9 bases between them. Per the germline V gene, CDR1 is MNHEY and CDR2 is SMNVEV (reference sequence). The CDR3 runs to 14 residues. Profiling relied on immunoSEQ multiplex PCR, and the TCRdb table lists in-frame clones only, not all of them. This sample has about 170,000 clones, with around 87% found just once. This chain uses TRBV27 with TRBJ2-3; D is perhaps TRBD2 (5 bases). Sequenced here: peripheral blood, sampled on day 0 of AZD1222 vaccination. The clonotype was recovered from an adult in good health. CDR3 loop: CASSLWGVTDTQYF. DNA of the CDR3: TGTGCCAGCAGTTTGTGGGGAGTCACAGATACGCAGTATTTT.